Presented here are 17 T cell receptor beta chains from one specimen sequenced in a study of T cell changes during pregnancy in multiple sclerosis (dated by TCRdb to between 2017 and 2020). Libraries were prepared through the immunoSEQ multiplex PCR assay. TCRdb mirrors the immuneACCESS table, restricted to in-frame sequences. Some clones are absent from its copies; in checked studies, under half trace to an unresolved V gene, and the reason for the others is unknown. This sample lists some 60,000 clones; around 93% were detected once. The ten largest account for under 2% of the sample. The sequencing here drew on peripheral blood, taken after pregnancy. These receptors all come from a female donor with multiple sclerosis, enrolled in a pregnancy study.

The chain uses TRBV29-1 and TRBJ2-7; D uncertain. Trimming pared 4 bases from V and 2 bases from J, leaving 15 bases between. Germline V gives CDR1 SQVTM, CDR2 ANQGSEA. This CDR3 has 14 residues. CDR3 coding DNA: TGCAGCGTTGCCATTCGAGGCGGAGCCTACGAGCAGTACTTC. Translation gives CSVAIRGGAYEQYF.

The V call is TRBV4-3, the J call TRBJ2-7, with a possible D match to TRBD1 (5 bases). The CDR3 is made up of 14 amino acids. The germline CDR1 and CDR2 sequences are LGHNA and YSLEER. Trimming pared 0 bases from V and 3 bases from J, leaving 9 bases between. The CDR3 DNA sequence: TGCGCCAGCAGCCAAGATGACAGTAACTACGAGCAGTACTTC. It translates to CASSQDDSNYEQYF.

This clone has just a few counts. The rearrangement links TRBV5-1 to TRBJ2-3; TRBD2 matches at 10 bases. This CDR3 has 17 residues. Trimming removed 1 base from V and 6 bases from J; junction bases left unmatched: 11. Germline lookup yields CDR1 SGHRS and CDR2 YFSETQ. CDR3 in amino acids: CASSLRGLAGVGDTQYF. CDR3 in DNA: TGCGCCAGCAGCTTGAGGGGGCTAGCGGGAGTGGGTGATACGCAGTATTTT. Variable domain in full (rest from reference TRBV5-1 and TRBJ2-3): KAGVTQTPRYLIKTRGQQVTLSCSPISGHRSVSWYQQTPGQGLQFLFEYFSETQRNKGNFPGRFSGRQFSNSRSEMNVSTLELGDSALYLCASSLRGLAGVGDTQYFGPGTRLTVL.

Here the CDR3 reads CASSPTGTTRTQYF. CDR3 coding DNA: TGTGCCAGCAGCCCAACAGGGACTACAAGAACCCAGTACTTC. The chain combines TRBV7-9 with TRBJ2-5, with D perhaps TRBD2 (7 bases). The CDR3 runs to 14 residues. Germline V CDR1 and CDR2: SEHNR, FQNEAQ (reference sequence). V was pared by 5 bases and J by 8 bases, with 18 bases between.

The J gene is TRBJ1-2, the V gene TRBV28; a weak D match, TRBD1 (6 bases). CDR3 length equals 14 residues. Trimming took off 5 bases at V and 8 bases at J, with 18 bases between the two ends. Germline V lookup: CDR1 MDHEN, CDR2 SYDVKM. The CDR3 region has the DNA TGTGCCAGCAGTCCCGGACAGAAGGCGTTGGGCTACACCTTC. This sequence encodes CASSPGQKALGYTF.

As DNA, the CDR3 is TGTGCCAGCTCACCAAGGGTAACAGGGGCCAGTGGCAATCAGCCCCAGCATTTT. Translating it yields CASSPRVTGASGNQPQHF. The genes are TRBV18 and TRBJ1-5, with 7 bases identical to TRBD1. The V and J ends lost 2 bases and 2 bases, in that order; junction bases with no gene match: 12. Germline V gives CDR1 KGHSH, CDR2 LQKENI. This CDR3 spans 18 amino acids.

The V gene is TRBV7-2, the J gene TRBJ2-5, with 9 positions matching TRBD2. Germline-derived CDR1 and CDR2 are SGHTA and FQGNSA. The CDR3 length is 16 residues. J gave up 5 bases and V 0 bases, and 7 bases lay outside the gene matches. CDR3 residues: CASSLARAGGSETQYF. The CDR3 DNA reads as TGTGCCAGCAGCTTAGCGCGAGCGGGAGGTTCGGAGACCCAGTACTTC.

The CDR3 loop is CASSLTLQETQYF. In DNA, the CDR3 is TGTGCCAGCAGCTTAACTCTACAAGAGACCCAGTACTTC. The rearrangement joins TRBV7-2 to TRBJ2-5; D ambiguous. CDR1 and CDR2 (germline): SGHTA, FQGNSA. V shed 2 bases and J shed 2 bases, with 6 bases lying between them. The length of the CDR3 is 13 residues.

The CDR3: CASSQGGLAGVNEQFF. As DNA, the CDR3 is TGTGCCAGCAGCCAGGGGGGACTAGCGGGGGTCAATGAGCAGTTCTTC. This sequence joins TRBV4-2 and TRBJ2-1; 14 nucleotides agree with TRBD2. V was pared by 3 bases and J by 6 bases, with 4 bases of the junction left unmatched. Germline V gene sequence: CDR1 LGHNA, CDR2 YNFKEQ. This CDR3 contains 16 residues.

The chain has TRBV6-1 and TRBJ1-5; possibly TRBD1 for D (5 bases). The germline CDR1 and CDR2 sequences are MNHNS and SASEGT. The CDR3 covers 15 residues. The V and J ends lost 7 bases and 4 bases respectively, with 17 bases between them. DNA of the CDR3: TGTGCCAGCACCGCCATGGGACTGGCGAATCAGCCCCAGCATTTT. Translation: CASTAMGLANQPQHF.

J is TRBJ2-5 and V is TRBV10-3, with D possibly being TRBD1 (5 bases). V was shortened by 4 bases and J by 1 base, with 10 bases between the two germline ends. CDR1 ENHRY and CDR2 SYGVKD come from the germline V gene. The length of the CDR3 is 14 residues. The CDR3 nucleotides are TGTGCCATCAGTGCTGCAGGGCCCCAAGAGACCCAGTACTTC. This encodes CAISAAGPQETQYF.

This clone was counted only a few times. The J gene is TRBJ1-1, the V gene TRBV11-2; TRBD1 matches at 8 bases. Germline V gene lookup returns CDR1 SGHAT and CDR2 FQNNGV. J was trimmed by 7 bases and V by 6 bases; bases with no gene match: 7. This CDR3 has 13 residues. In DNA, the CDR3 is TGTGCCAGCAGTCAATCCGACAGGGGTGAAGCTTTCTTT. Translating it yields CASSQSDRGEAFF.

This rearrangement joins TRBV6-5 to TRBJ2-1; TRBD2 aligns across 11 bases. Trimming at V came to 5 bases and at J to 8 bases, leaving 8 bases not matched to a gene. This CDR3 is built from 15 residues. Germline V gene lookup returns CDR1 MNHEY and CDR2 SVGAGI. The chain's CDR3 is CASSVLAGGTHEQFF. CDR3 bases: TGTGCCAGCAGTGTTTTAGCGGGGGGGACGCATGAGCAGTTCTTC.

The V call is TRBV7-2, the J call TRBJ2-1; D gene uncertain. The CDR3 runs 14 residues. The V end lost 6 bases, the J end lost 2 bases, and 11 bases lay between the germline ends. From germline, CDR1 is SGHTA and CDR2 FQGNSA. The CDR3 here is CASRFRGTYNEQFF. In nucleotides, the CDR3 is TGTGCCAGCAGGTTCAGAGGCACCTACAATGAGCAGTTCTTC. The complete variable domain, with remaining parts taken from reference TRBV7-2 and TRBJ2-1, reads GAGVSQSPSNKVTEKGKDVELRCDPISGHTALYWYRQSLGQGLEFLIYFQGNSAPDKSGLPSDRFSAERTGGSVSTLTIQRTQQEDSAVYLCASRFRGTYNEQFFGPGTRLTVL.

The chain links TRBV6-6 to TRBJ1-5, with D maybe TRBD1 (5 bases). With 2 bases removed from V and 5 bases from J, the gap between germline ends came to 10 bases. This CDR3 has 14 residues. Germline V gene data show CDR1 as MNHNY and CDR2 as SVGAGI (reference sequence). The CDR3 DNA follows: TGTGCCAGCAGTTACCCAGGGTTTGATCAGCCCCAGCATTTT. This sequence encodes CASSYPGFDQPQHF.

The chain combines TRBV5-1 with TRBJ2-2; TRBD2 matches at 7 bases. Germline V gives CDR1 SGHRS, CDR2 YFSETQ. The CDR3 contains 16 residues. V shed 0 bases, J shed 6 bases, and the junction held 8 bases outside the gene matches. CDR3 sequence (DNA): TGCGCCAGCAGCTTGGACCCTAGCGGAACATCCGGGGAGCTGTTTTTT. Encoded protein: CASSLDPSGTSGELFF.

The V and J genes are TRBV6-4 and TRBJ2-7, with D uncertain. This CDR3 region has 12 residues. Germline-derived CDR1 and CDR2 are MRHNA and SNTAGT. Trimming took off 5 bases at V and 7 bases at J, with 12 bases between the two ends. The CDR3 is CASSNLCPEQYF. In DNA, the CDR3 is TGTGCCAGCAGTAATCTTTGTCCGGAGCAGTACTTC.